These 29 T cell receptor beta chains were all obtained from the same sample, sequenced in a study of regulatory T cells in long-lasting Graves disease. Regarding time point: newly diagnosed GD, antithyroid drugs for less than 3 months. Preparation of the TCR library used RNA extracted from PBMCs. Sequencing libraries for TCR beta were prepared with iRepertoire HTBI primers and Arm-PCR of CDR3 regions. One entry per CDR3 protein results from TCRdb running MiXCR on the multiplex PCR reads. The sample includes some 220,000 distinct CDR3 sequences, 15% to 20% of them seen just once. The data also belong to a second study, concerning T cells in Graves' hyperthyroidism and ophthalmopathy.

This specimen was peripheral blood mononuclear cells (PBMCs), taken at new diagnosis, from a patient treated with antithyroid drugs. These receptors all come from a young woman with Graves disease.

This clonotype was observed at least ten times. The chain employs TRBV30 and TRBJ1-2; 12 bases map to TRBD1. This CDR3 comprises 13 residues. V shed 5 bases and J 8 bases; nucleotides not matched to a gene: 6. Germline values: CDR1 GTSNPN, CDR2 SVGIG (reference sequence). Here the CDR3 DNA reads TGTGCCTGGGATGGGACAGGGGGCGAAGGCTACACCTTC. It codes for CAWDGTGGEGYTF.

This clonotype was counted at least ten times. This chain links TRBV7-8 with TRBJ2-3; 9 bases are a match to TRBD2. The trim removed 5 bases at V and 0 bases at J, leaving 12 bases unmatched. The CDR3 sequence is 18 residues long. Per the germline V gene, CDR1 is SGHVS and CDR2 is FQNEAQ. The CDR3: CASSGAPSGVTSTDTQYF. CDR3 bases: TGTGCCAGCAGCGGGGCGCCTAGCGGGGTTACTAGCACAGATACGCAGTATTTT.

This clonotype has more than one count but fewer than ten. This chain uses TRBV2 with TRBJ1-4; perhaps TRBD1 as D (5 bases). Germline CDR1 reads SNHLY; CDR2 reads FYNNEI. Trimming stripped 3 bases from V and 5 bases from J, with 10 bases between. The CDR3 consists of 14 residues. The CDR3 sequence is CASSEGPWNEKLFF. CDR3 in DNA: TGTGCCAGCAGTGAGGGACCGTGGAATGAAAAACTGTTTTTT.

This clonotype was seen many times. This sequence joins TRBV14 and TRBJ1-6; 7 nucleotides line up with TRBD1. CDR3 length: 14 residues. Germline loops: CDR1 SGHDN, CDR2 FVKESK. The V gene end was trimmed by 4 bases and the J gene end by 9 bases; junction bases not matched to a gene: 6. The CDR3, as DNA: TGTGCCAGCAGCCCCGGGACAGCAGTTTCACCCCTCCACTTT. This translates into CASSPGTAVSPLHF.

This clonotype has a count of ten or more. The V call is TRBV4-1, the J call TRBJ1-3; no clear D. Trimming shortened V by 1 base and J by 9 bases, and 10 bases separated the two germline ends. CDR1 and CDR2 from the germline V gene are MGHRA and YSYEKL. This CDR3 contains 13 residues. The CDR3 DNA reads TGCGCCAGCAGCCAAGGTGACGTCGCCACCATATATTTT. Its protein is CASSQGDVATIYF.

The chain links TRBV28 to TRBJ2-7, with D perhaps assigned TRBD1 or TRBD2 (6 bases each). Trimming cost V 6 bases and J 3 bases, with 18 bases left between them. Germline CDR1 is MDHEN and CDR2 is SYDVKM. This CDR3 comprises 15 residues. Here the CDR3 reads CASSPLGGSYYEQYF. CDR3 in DNA: TGTGCCAGCAGCCCTCTGGGGGGCAGTTACTACGAGCAGTACTTC. Full variable domain (missing parts from reference TRBV28 and TRBJ2-7): DVKVTQSSRYLVKRTGEKVFLECVQDMDHENMFWYRQDPGLGLRLIYFSYDVKMKEKGDIPEGYSVSREKKERFSLILESASTNQTSMYLCASSPLGGSYYEQYFGPGTRLTVT.

This clonotype came up a few times. The J gene is TRBJ2-5, the V gene TRBV6-5; unclear D gene. The V end lost 3 bases, the J end lost 8 bases, and 13 bases lay between the germline ends. The CDR3 has 13 amino acids. Germline V lookup: CDR1 MNHEY, CDR2 SVGAGI. The CDR3 reads CASSYFTEGTQYF. For the CDR3, the DNA is TGTGCCAGCAGTTATTTTACGGAAGGAACCCAGTACTTC.

This clonotype was observed at least ten times. The CDR3 region has the DNA TGTGCCAGCAGTTTAGCAGGGGTGCAAGAGACCCAGTACTTC. Translation: CASSLAGVQETQYF. The chain links TRBV12-3 or TRBV12-4 to TRBJ2-5, with TRBD1 as a possible D gene (5 bases). The CDR3 runs to 14 residues. V dropped 0 bases and J dropped 2 bases, with 7 bases sitting between them.

This clonotype showed up many times. The chain has TRBV6-1 and TRBJ1-5; D not certain. Germline CDR1 is MNHNS and CDR2 is SASEGT. The CDR3 has 13 amino acids. Deletions cut 5 bases from V and 2 bases from J, with 7 bases between. The CDR3 nucleotides read TGTGCCAGCAGTCGCCCGGGCAATCAGCCCCAGCATTTT. Encoded protein: CASSRPGNQPQHF.

This clonotype was observed many times. This rearrangement joins TRBV12-3 or TRBV12-4 to TRBJ2-1, with 12 bases aligning to TRBD2. This CDR3 has 16 residues. With V trimmed by 6 bases and J by 2 bases, 5 bases remained unmatched. The CDR3 nucleotides are TGTGCCAGCAGAAGAGGGACTAGCGGGCCCTACAATGAGCAGTTCTTC. This sequence encodes CASRRGTSGPYNEQFF.

In this sample, this clonotype turned up many times. This chain uses TRBV6-5 with TRBJ1-1; D is possibly TRBD1 (5 bases). Germline V gene sequence: CDR1 MNHEY, CDR2 SVGAGI. Trimming left V 0 bases short and J 5 bases short, with 13 bases between. The CDR3 length is 15 residues. The CDR3 sequence: CASSYSRPGWTEAFF. CDR3 sequence (DNA): TGTGCCAGCAGTTACTCACGGCCAGGGTGGACTGAAGCTTTCTTT.

This clonotype showed up many times. The genes are TRBV11-2 and TRBJ2-1; 12 bases fit TRBD2. Germline V lookup: CDR1 SGHAT, CDR2 FQNNGV. Unmatched junction bases numbered 5, after V lost 5 bases and J lost 3 bases. This CDR3 is built from 16 residues. DNA for the CDR3: TGTGCCAGCAGCCGACGGACTAGCGGGAACTACAATGAGCAGTTCTTC. This codes for CASSRRTSGNYNEQFF.

This clonotype was observed at least ten times. The chain couples TRBV13 to TRBJ2-7; D may be TRBD1 (5 bases). The V gene's germline CDR1 is PRHDT and CDR2 FYEKMQ (reference sequence). The CDR3 is 17 residues long. V gave up 2 bases and J gave up 0 bases, with 17 bases separating them. CDR3 coding DNA: TGTGCCAGCAGCTTACGTCCAGGGCCAGGGATCTCCTACGAGCAGTACTTC. It codes for CASSLRPGPGISYEQYF.

This clonotype was recorded a few times. The rearrangement uses TRBV20-1 and TRBJ2-3, with D possibly TRBD2 on 5 matching bases. Germline loops: CDR1 DFQATT, CDR2 SNEGSKA (reference sequence). V was clipped by 6 bases and J by 0 bases, with 13 bases between them. The CDR3 totals 14 residues. This CDR3 is CSAFHGGSTDTQYF. The CDR3 DNA reads TGCAGTGCCTTTCACGGCGGGAGCACAGATACGCAGTATTTT.

This clonotype was picked up many times. The chain links TRBV28 to TRBJ1-2; D possibly corresponds to TRBD1 (5 bases). Between the trimmed V and J ends, which lost 5 bases and 4 bases, there was a span of 17 bases. Germline-derived CDR1 and CDR2 are MDHEN and SYDVKM. The CDR3 is 15 amino acids. DNA for the CDR3: TGTGCCAGCAGTGTTACCGGGACTAGGACCTATGGCTACACCTTC. Protein: CASSVTGTRTYGYTF.

This chain uses TRBV25-1 with TRBJ2-7; 15 nucleotides match TRBD2. V shed 6 bases and J 0 bases; nucleotides not matched to a gene: 12. The CDR3 extends over 19 amino acids. Germline V CDR1 and CDR2: MGHDK, SYGVNS. In DNA, the CDR3 is TGTGCCAGCAGCCCGACCGGGACTAGCGGGGGGTTGGGCTCCTACGAGCAGTACTTC. Translating it yields CASSPTGTSGGLGSYEQYF.

This clonotype was counted many times. The V call is TRBV20-1, the J call TRBJ1-1; maybe TRBD1 (6 bases). Trimming left V 6 bases short and J 0 bases short, with 14 bases between. The CDR3 is 14 residues long. CDR1 and CDR2 (germline): DFQATT, SNEGSKA (reference sequence). In nucleotides, the CDR3 is TGCAGTGCCCTCGTGGGGGCGGTGAACACTGAAGCTTTCTTT. It specifies CSALVGAVNTEAFF.

This clonotype was counted at least ten times. V is TRBV19 and J is TRBJ1-1; D gene unclear. The CDR3 runs to 14 residues. Germline V gene data show CDR1 as LNHDA and CDR2 as SQIVND (reference sequence). The V gene lost 5 bases and the J gene lost 0 bases, with 10 bases spanning the gap. CDR3 amino acids: CASSVPSMNTEAFF. The CDR3 region has the DNA TGTGCCAGTAGTGTACCTAGTATGAACACTGAAGCTTTCTTT.

The sample holds many counts of this clonotype. The genes are TRBV5-1 and TRBJ2-1; 12 nucleotides match TRBD2. V shed 3 bases and J 9 bases; nucleotides not matched to a gene: 7. CDR1 and CDR2 (germline): SGHRS, YFSETQ. The CDR3 extends over 15 amino acids. For the CDR3, the DNA is TGCGCCAGCAGCTCTACGACTAGCGGGAGCACTGAGCAGTTCTTC. Amino acids: CASSSTTSGSTEQFF.

This sequence joins TRBV9 and TRBJ2-1; 7 positions match TRBD2. V shed 0 bases and J 6 bases; nucleotides not matched to a gene: 9. CDR1 SGDLS and CDR2 YYNGEE come from the germline V gene. The CDR3 is made up of 16 amino acids. The CDR3 region has the DNA TGTGCCAGCAGCGTAGGTTCGGGGGGAAGGTTCAATGAGCAGTTCTTC. Residues: CASSVGSGGRFNEQFF.

In its sample, this clonotype was seen many times. The chain employs TRBV28 and TRBJ1-2, with a tentative D call TRBD1 (5 bases). Germline CDR1 MDHEN, CDR2 SYDVKM. The V gene lost 4 bases and the J gene lost 4 bases, with 16 bases spanning the gap. The CDR3 is 15 residues long. CDR3 sequence (DNA): TGTGCCAGCAGTTCTCCGATCCAGGGACTCTATGGCTACACCTTC. This encodes CASSSPIQGLYGYTF.

This clonotype was observed a few times. The rearrangement joins TRBV7-9 to TRBJ2-3; D is perhaps TRBD2 (5 bases). The CDR3 is made up of 15 amino acids. The V gene's germline CDR1 is SEHNR and CDR2 FQNEAQ (reference sequence). The V and J ends lost 0 bases and 5 bases respectively, with 12 bases between them. This CDR3 is CASSLARRVVDTQYF. The DNA of the CDR3 is TGTGCCAGCAGCTTAGCCCGGCGGGTCGTAGATACGCAGTATTTT.

This clonotype was observed at least ten times. This chain joins TRBV20-1 and TRBJ1-2, with a tentative D call TRBD1 (6 bases). Germline V gene lookup returns CDR1 DFQATT and CDR2 SNEGSKA (reference sequence). The CDR3 has 13 amino acids. V was clipped by 4 bases and J by 2 bases, with 11 bases between them. The CDR3 nucleotides are TGCAGTGCTAAGGCAAGGGGGAACTATGGCTACACCTTC. The encoded protein is CSAKARGNYGYTF.

This chain joins TRBV5-5 and TRBJ1-1; TRBD1 matches 8 bases. CDR3 length: 15 amino acids. The germline CDR1 and CDR2 sequences are SGHKS and YYEKEE (reference sequence). J was trimmed by 4 bases and V by 3 bases; bases with no gene match: 8. The CDR3 sequence is CASSSDRVRFTEAFF. CDR3 nucleotides: TGTGCCAGCAGCTCGGACAGGGTCAGATTCACTGAAGCTTTCTTT.

The chain joins TRBV20-1 to TRBJ1-2, with TRBD1 as a possible D gene (5 bases). Trimming cost V 0 bases and J 7 bases, with 21 bases left between them. The CDR3 consists of 16 residues. Germline V lookup: CDR1 DFQATT, CDR2 SNEGSKA (reference sequence). CDR3 in amino acids: CSARDQGTETWGGYTF. In nucleotides, the CDR3 is TGCAGTGCTAGAGATCAAGGGACGGAGACTTGGGGTGGCTACACCTTC.

This clonotype was counted ten times or more. The chain recombines TRBV27 with TRBJ2-7, with a weak D call TRBD1 (5 bases). The germline V and J ends were trimmed by 4 bases and 4 bases, with 29 bases remaining between them. The V gene's germline CDR1 is MNHEY and CDR2 SMNVEV (reference sequence). This CDR3 spans 19 amino acids. This CDR3 is CASSSRLRAASRRWYEQYF. CDR3 in DNA: TGTGCCAGCAGTTCCAGACTCAGGGCCGCTAGTCGGAGATGGTACGAGCAGTACTTC.

Only a few counts were recorded for this clonotype. It is likely a read error: a sequence one base away is far more abundant. V gene TRBV27 combines with J gene TRBJ1-1; D might be TRBD1 (6 bases). Between the trimmed V and J ends, which lost 5 bases and 6 bases, there was a span of 16 bases. CDR1 MNHEY and CDR2 SMNVEV come from the germline V gene (reference sequence). This CDR3 is 14 amino acids long. CDR3 protein: CASSLGAVFPEAFF. For the CDR3, the DNA is TGTGCCAGCAGTCTGGGGGCGGTTTTCCCTGAAGCTTTCTTT.

This clonotype was observed a few times. This chain joins TRBV19 and TRBJ2-3; 7 bases match TRBD1. The CDR3 has 14 amino acids. Looked up from germline, CDR1 is LNHDA and CDR2 is SQIVND (reference sequence). Trimming took 1 base from V and 8 from J; bases not matched to a gene: 6. This CDR3 reads CASSIVTGVATQYF. CDR3 bases: TGTGCCAGTAGTATAGTTACAGGGGTGGCTACGCAGTATTTT.

The sample holds many counts of this clonotype. The chain joins TRBV7-8 to TRBJ2-7; 11 bases match TRBD1. The CDR3 runs 15 residues. Trimming at V came to 4 bases and at J to 12 bases, leaving 14 bases not matched to a gene. Germline CDR1 SGHVS, CDR2 FQNEAQ. This CDR3 reads CASSSDRGRLFGLYF. CDR3 DNA sequence: TGTGCCAGCAGCTCGGACAGGGGGCGTCTTTTCGGTCTGTACTTC. Using reference TRBV7-8 and TRBJ2-7 for the parts outside the CDR3, the full variable domain is GAGVSQSPRYKVAKRGQDVALRCDPISGHVSLFWYQQALGQGPEFLTYFQNEAQLDKSGLPSDRFFAERPEGSVSTLKIQRTQQEDSAVYLCASSSDRGRLFGLYFGPGTRLTVT.